The present entry profiles one T cell receptor beta chain with its context. The antigen is not known. Germline V gene data show CDR1 as SGHRS and CDR2 as YFSETQ. V gave up 3 bases and J gave up 1 base, with 16 bases separating them. This CDR3 contains 16 residues. This sample was taken from a study of OX40 agonist ivuxolimab in advanced cancers. The wider study: The treatment was a fully human IgG2 OX40 agonist, ivuxolimab. Study-level findings and limits: Partial responders at 0.1-3.0 mg/kg had among the lowest clonal expansion. In a subset of nonresponders, normalized T-cell clonal expansion was also low.

Assay used: immunoSEQ multiplex PCR; TCRdb lists only in-frame clones, some missing. The data contain about 71,000 clones, 81% of them singletons. Here the sequenced sample was CD4+ or CD8+ T cells sorted from blood, taken in a trial of the OX40 agonist ivuxolimab. V is TRBV5-1 and J is TRBJ2-5; D gene unclear. The TCR comes from an adult with an advanced solid tumor such as melanoma, head and neck, liver or kidney cancer. The CDR3 protein is CASSWAPAGSQETQYF. The CDR3 bases are TGCGCCAGCAGCTGGGCCCCGGCAGGCAGCCAAGAGACCCAGTACTTC.